The sequence of this T cell receptor beta chain was determined in a study of CD8+ T cells in alopecia areata. Extraction of RNA preceded its reverse transcription into cDNA, which served as the sequencing template. This table comes from immunoSEQ multiplex PCR, and its TCRdb copy is limited to in-frame clones, with some not included. The data show about 120,000 clones, more than 30% seen once. Germline V CDR1 and CDR2: SQVTM, ANQGSEA. With V trimmed by 4 bases and J by 8 bases, 13 bases remained unmatched. The CDR3 length is 15 residues. The chain couples TRBV29-1 to TRBJ2-1; TRBD1 aligns across 8 bases. The sequence was obtained from a human donor with alopecia areata. Sequences were obtained from CD4+ T cells sorted from blood. The CDR3 coding sequence is TGCAGCGTTGGCGTCAGGGGGCGCCTTAGACATGAGCAGTTCTTC. It is translated as CSVGVRGRLRHEQFF.